The 18 T cell receptor beta chains below all came from one sample that was sequenced in a study of blood T cells in healthy people across ages. For the second PCR, which ran for roughly 7 to 11 cycles, a sample-barcoded 5' primer and a J-beta primer mix were used. TCRdb re-derived calls from the 5' RACE reads in MiXCR, one entry per CDR3 protein. The table has about 800,000 distinct CDR3 sequences, approximately 25% seen once; the top ten hold 3% to 4%. These data were also reused for a study on T cells of mothers and their children.

Material: blood. The receptors derive from a boy aged 5-17 years in good health.

This chain connects TRBV20-1 to TRBJ2-1, with D tentatively TRBD2 (5 bases). The tail of the sequence fits TRBJ2-7 better, so the J call may be wrong. From germline, CDR1 is DFQATT and CDR2 SNEGSKA (reference sequence). This CDR3 has 15 amino acids. CDR3 loop: CSARDNLGKSYEQYF. In nucleotides, the CDR3 is TGCAGTGCTAGAGACAACCTCGGGAAGAGTTACGAGCAGTACTTC.

This clonotype was counted only a few times. This sequence joins TRBV27 and TRBJ1-4; D possibly corresponds to TRBD1 (5 bases). V was clipped by 2 bases and J by 2 bases, with 12 bases between them. The CDR3 runs to 16 residues. Germline CDR1 reads MNHEY; CDR2 reads SMNVEV (reference sequence). CDR3 in DNA: TGTGCCAGCAGTTTACGGTCTGGGGCGACTAATGAAAAACTGTTTTTT. This translates into CASSLRSGATNEKLFF.

The chain employs TRBV28 and TRBJ2-3; D unclear. Trimming pared 3 bases from V and 1 base from J, leaving 8 bases between. Germline V gene lookup returns CDR1 MDHEN and CDR2 SYDVKM. The CDR3 runs 14 residues. CDR3 loop: CASSFLAGTDTQYF. The CDR3 DNA reads TGTGCCAGCAGTTTCCTTGCTGGCACAGATACGCAGTATTTT.

This clonotype was seen a few times. The CDR3 bases are TGTGCCAGCAGCTCCGGGGTCCCCTACGAGCAGTACTTC. This codes for CASSSGVPYEQYF. The V and J genes are TRBV7-9 and TRBJ2-5; tentatively, D is TRBD2 (5 bases). The DNA matches TRBJ2-7 better at its end, which makes the J call doubtful. The CDR3 totals 13 residues. Per germline, CDR1 SEHNR and CDR2 FQNEAQ (reference sequence).

This rearrangement joins TRBV7-9 to TRBJ2-5; D is perhaps TRBD2 (6 bases). Between the trimmed V and J ends, which lost 8 bases and 2 bases, there was a span of 21 bases. CDR1 SEHNR and CDR2 FQNEAQ come from the germline V gene (reference sequence). This CDR3 contains 16 residues. CDR3 sequence: CASYDTNGRGQETQYF. The CDR3, as DNA: TGTGCCAGCTACGATACCAATGGTCGGGGGCAAGAGACCCAGTACTTC.

This chain connects TRBV20-1 to TRBJ1-2; no reliable D call. Trimming took off 4 bases at V and 9 bases at J, with 12 bases between the two ends. Germline V gene lookup returns CDR1 DFQATT and CDR2 SNEGSKA (reference sequence). CDR3 length equals 11 residues. The chain's CDR3 is CSATSVGSYTF. Here the CDR3 DNA reads TGCAGTGCTACCTCGGTTGGAAGCTACACCTTC.

V gene TRBV29-1 combines with J gene TRBJ2-7; TRBD1 matches at 7 bases. The length of the CDR3 is 11 residues. Germline V gene data show CDR1 as SQVTM and CDR2 as ANQGSEA. J gave up 5 bases and V 7 bases, and 5 bases lay outside the gene matches. This CDR3 reads CSADRENEQYF. The CDR3 nucleotides read TGCAGCGCCGACAGGGAGAACGAGCAGTACTTC.

This clonotype was picked up a small number of times. The V call is TRBV29-1, the J call TRBJ2-1; the D is unclear. The CDR3 runs 12 residues. V shed 4 bases and J shed 5 bases, with 9 bases lying between them. CDR1 and CDR2 (germline): SQVTM, ANQGSEA. The CDR3, as DNA: TGCAGCGTTGTCTCGGCAAACAATGAGCAGTTCTTC. Its protein product is CSVVSANNEQFF.

The chain couples TRBV21-1 to TRBJ1-2; the D call of TRBD1 is as the table states it, not checked on the DNA. TRBV21-1 has pseudogene status. The CDR3 sequence is 15 residues long. The CDR3 protein is CASSKLHRENYGYTF. DNA of the CDR3: TGTGCCAGCAGCAAATTACACAGGGAGAACTATGGCTACACCTTC.

This clonotype was counted between two and nine times. This chain connects TRBV28 to TRBJ2-3; 8 bases agree with TRBD2. The CDR3 runs 15 residues. Germline V gene sequence: CDR1 MDHEN, CDR2 SYDVKM. Losses at the gene ends were 3 bases for V and 1 base for J; bases not matched to a gene: 3. Here the CDR3 reads CASSFRGGRTDTQYF. For the CDR3, the DNA is TGTGCCAGCAGTTTTCGCGGGGGGCGCACAGATACGCAGTATTTT.

In this sample, this clonotype turned up a few times. V usage is TRBV29-1 and J usage is TRBJ2-3; D gene ambiguous. The V gene's germline CDR1 is SQVTM and CDR2 ANQGSEA. The CDR3 totals 12 residues. V was trimmed by 5 bases and J by 4 bases, leaving 10 bases between them. CDR3 coding DNA: TGCAGCGTTATCCCCCCTGCAGATACGCAGTATTTT. Protein product: CSVIPPADTQYF.

The rearrangement links TRBV12-3 or TRBV12-4 to TRBJ1-6; TRBD1 aligns across 7 bases. The CDR3 covers 14 residues. J was trimmed by 14 bases and V by 2 bases; bases with no gene match: 9. The CDR3 here is CASSLRDRILTLHF. The CDR3 DNA reads as TGTGCCAGCAGTTTACGGGACAGAATTCTAACCCTCCACTTT.

This clonotype was counted only a few times. V usage is TRBV29-1 and J usage is TRBJ1-3; unclear D gene. CDR3 length: 11 residues. Trimming took 6 bases from V and 4 from J, leaving 7 bases between them. Germline V lookup: CDR1 SQVTM, CDR2 ANQGSEA. CDR3 in DNA: TGCAGCGTACCACAGGGAAACACCATATATTTT. Encoded protein: CSVPQGNTIYF.

The chain carries TRBV5-1 and TRBJ2-5; 12 nucleotides align to TRBD1. This CDR3 region has 15 residues. Trimming cost V 4 bases and J 4 bases; bases outside gene matches: 5. Germline V gives CDR1 SGHRS, CDR2 YFSETQ. The DNA for the CDR3 is TGCGCCAGCAGCACGGGACAGGGGGCTGGAGAGACCCAGTACTTC. This sequence encodes CASSTGQGAGETQYF.

The chain employs TRBV7-6 and TRBJ2-1, with 9 bases identical to TRBD2. The trim removed 0 bases at V and 4 bases at J, leaving 1 base unmatched. This CDR3 comprises 15 residues. The germline CDR1 and CDR2 sequences are SGHVS and FNYEAQ. CDR3 residues: CASSLASGRYNEQFF. CDR3 sequence (DNA): TGTGCCAGCAGCTTAGCAAGCGGGAGGTACAATGAGCAGTTCTTC.

This clonotype was recorded a few times. V is TRBV7-2 and J is TRBJ1-4; maybe TRBD1 (5 bases). V lost 5 bases to trimming and J lost 5 bases, with 12 bases between them. In germline, CDR1 is SGHTA, CDR2 FQGNSA. The CDR3 has 14 amino acids. The CDR3 bases are TGTGCCAGCAGCCTCAATGGGGGGAATGAAAAACTGTTTTTT. As protein: CASSLNGGNEKLFF.

The rearrangement uses TRBV4-3 and TRBJ2-7, with D uncertain. The ends were cut back, 0 bases at V and 2 bases at J, with 8 bases in the middle. Germline CDR1 LGHNA, CDR2 YSLEER. The CDR3 runs to 14 residues. Here the CDR3 DNA reads TGCGCCAGCAGCCAAGATGCTCAGACCTACGAGCAGTACTTC. This encodes CASSQDAQTYEQYF.

This clonotype showed up just a few times. The V and J genes are TRBV13 and TRBJ2-4, with D perhaps matching TRBD2 (6 bases). CDR1 PRHDT and CDR2 FYEKMQ come from the germline V gene (reference sequence). The V and J ends lost 5 bases and 2 bases respectively, with 22 bases between them. The CDR3 loop spans 18 amino acids. CDR3: CASSPGLPGAGTKNIQYF. CDR3 coding DNA: TGTGCCAGCAGCCCAGGACTACCCGGGGCTGGGACCAAAAACATTCAGTACTTC.